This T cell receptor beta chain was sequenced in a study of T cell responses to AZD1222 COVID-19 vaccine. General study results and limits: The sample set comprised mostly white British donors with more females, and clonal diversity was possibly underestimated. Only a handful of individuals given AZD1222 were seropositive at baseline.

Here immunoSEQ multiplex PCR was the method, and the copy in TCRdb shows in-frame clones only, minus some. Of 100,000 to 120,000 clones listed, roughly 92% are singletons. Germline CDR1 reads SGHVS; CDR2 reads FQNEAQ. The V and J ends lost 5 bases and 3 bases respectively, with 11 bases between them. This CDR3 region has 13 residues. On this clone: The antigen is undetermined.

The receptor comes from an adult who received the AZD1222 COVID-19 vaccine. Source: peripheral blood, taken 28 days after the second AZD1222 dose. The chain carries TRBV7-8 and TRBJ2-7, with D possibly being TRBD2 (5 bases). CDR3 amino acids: CASSGRTYYEQYF. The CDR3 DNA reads TGTGCCAGCAGCGGCAGGACTTACTACGAGCAGTACTTC. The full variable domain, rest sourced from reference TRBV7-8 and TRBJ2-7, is GAGVSQSPRYKVAKRGQDVALRCDPISGHVSLFWYQQALGQGPEFLTYFQNEAQLDKSGLPSDRFFAERPEGSVSTLKIQRTQQEDSAVYLCASSGRTYYEQYFGPGTRLTVT.